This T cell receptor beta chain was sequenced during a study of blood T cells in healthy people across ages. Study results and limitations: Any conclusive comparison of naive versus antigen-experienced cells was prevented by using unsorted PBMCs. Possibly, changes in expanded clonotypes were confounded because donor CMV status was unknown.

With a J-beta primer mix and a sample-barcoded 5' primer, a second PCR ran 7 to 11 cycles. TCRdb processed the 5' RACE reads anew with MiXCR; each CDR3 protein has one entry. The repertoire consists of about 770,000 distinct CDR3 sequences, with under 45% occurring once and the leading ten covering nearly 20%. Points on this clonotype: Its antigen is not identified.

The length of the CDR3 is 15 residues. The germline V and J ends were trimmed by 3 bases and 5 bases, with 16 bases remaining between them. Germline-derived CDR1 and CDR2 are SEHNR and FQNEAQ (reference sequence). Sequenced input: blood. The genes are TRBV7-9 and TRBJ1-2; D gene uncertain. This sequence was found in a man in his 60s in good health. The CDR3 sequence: CASSLGIESPYGYTF. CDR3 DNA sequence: TGTGCCAGCAGCTTGGGTATTGAGTCACCGTATGGCTACACCTTC. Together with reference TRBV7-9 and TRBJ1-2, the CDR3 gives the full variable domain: DTGVSQNPRHKITKRGQNVTFRCDPISEHNRLYWYRQTLGQGPEFLTYFQNEAQLEKSRLLSDRFSAERPKGSFSTLEIQRTEQGDSAMYLCASSLGIESPYGYTFGSGTRLTVV.